What follows is one T cell receptor beta chain and its context. The antigen is undetermined. Both 60 Vbeta primers and 13 Jbeta primers went into the PCR. Some clones are missing from TCRdb's copy, which holds only in-frame ones; the method was immunoSEQ multiplex PCR. The table has about 100,000 clones, approximately 76% seen once. The data derive from a study of cytomegalovirus exposure and HLA in healthy donors. Whole-study results and caveats: Researchers reported that a few CMV-associated chains were confirmed in vitro as CMV antigen-specific. The study labeled 180 or so TCR beta chains cytomegalovirus-associated. Equally common other TCR beta chains were less clonally expanded than HLA-associated ones, a later analysis found. Reports indicate that TCR beta sequences accurately predicted the HLA-A and HLA-B alleles of most subjects.

The sequence was collected from a man younger than 35 in good health and CMV-seronegative. Sequencing was done on a sample of PBMCs.

The CDR3 region is CASSPLGSGSIREQYF. CDR3 sequence (DNA): TGTGCCAGCAGCCCATTGGGGAGTGGCAGCATTAGGGAGCAGTACTTC. The rearrangement links TRBV5-6 to TRBJ2-5; TRBD2 is a possible D gene (5 bases). There are 16 residues in the CDR3. Germline V gene data show CDR1 as SGHDT and CDR2 as YYEEEE. The V end lost 4 bases, the J end lost 11 bases, and 27 bases lay between the germline ends.